What follows is one T cell receptor beta chain and its context. Its antigen has not been determined. No base qualities exist here, and no much larger clone lies one base off it. Each collaborating institution followed its own protocols to collect whole blood in K2EDTA tubes. For TCRbeta analysis, collaborators shipped samples as frozen whole blood, isolated PBMCs, or DNA extracted from either of those sample types. TCRbeta CDR3 regions were amplified from genomic DNA by means of the immunoSEQ Assay, a bias-controlled multiplex PCR. The source study handled its data this way. Within the assay, amplification of reference gene primers was used to estimate how many nucleated cells each sample contained. To quantify the absolute abundance of each unique TCRbeta CDR3 rearrangement, sequence reads were collapsed and filtered. For each sample, productive Simpson clonality was calculated by taking the square root of Simpson's diversity index across productive rearrangements. Imported from immuneACCESS, the table was reduced by TCRdb to in-frame sequences with V and J called. These copies leave out some clones; in studies compared against another copy, an unresolved V gene accounts for under half, and the cause of the remainder is not known. The DNA was the basis for D and trimming; V, J and clone size are from that table. This sample has around 92,000 clones in its table, and 70% to 90% of those were observed once. The ten largest clones add up to 10% to 15% of the sample.

The data were taken from a study of blood T cell repertoires in COVID-19 (dated by TCRdb to 2018 to 2021). In terms of the full investigation: Collaborator samples came from the United States, Italy and Spain and covered acute and convalescent phases of COVID-19. The prospective study material was composed of cDNA or gDNA derived from T cells, B-cell-depleted T cells, or PBMCs. Subjects who had been exposed to COVID-19, were actively infected with it, or had recovered from it provided the deeply sampled blood TCRbeta repertoires that made up the dataset. A freely available public database, intended as a resource for researchers studying the immune response to SARS-CoV-2, is where the repertoires were released. The samples were drawn from two sources: the first 160 participants of the ongoing ImmuneRACE study, and about 1,300 subjects contributed by 6 global collaborators. Sample metadata almost always included a de-identified subject ID, COVID-19 status, age in years and sex. Where available, HLA class I and class II types were obtained from metadata supplied by the sample provider rather than from assay-based typing. What the authors observed across the whole study: The quantity of clinical and demographic metadata differed by source and by participant and was supplied without curation.

The cysteine opens and the phenylalanine closes a CDR3 of 14 amino acids. The read is trimmed to its CDR3 DNA, 42 bases read in frame from base 1. Sequences SGDLS (CDR1) and YYNGEE (CDR2) are obtained from the germline V gene. Trimming takes 5 bases from V and 4 bases from J, and the germline ends sit 15 bases apart. Sample: peripheral blood. This clonotype originated in a woman between 55 and 75 years old in a cohort sampled during active or convalescent COVID-19. Rearrangement joined TRBV9 to TRBJ1-2; the D gene cannot be resolved reliably. The CDR3 protein sequence reads: CASRDYHHGYGYTF. The sequence in DNA is TGTGCCAGCAGAGACTATCACCACGGCTATGGCTACACCTTC.